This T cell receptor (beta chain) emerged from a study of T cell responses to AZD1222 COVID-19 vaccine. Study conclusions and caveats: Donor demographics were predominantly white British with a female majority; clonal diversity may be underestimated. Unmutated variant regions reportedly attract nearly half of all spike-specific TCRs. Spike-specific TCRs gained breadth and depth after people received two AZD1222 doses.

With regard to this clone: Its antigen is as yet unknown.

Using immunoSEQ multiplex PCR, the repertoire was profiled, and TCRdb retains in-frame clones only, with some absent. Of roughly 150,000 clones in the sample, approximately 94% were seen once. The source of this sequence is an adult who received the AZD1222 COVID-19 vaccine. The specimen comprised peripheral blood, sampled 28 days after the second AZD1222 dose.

The CDR3 bases are TGTGCCAGTAGTGTCGGGACAGCGAATTCACCCCTCCACTTT. Protein sequence: CASSVGTANSPLHF. The rearrangement joins TRBV19 to TRBJ1-6; 7 nucleotides match TRBD1. Germline lookup yields CDR1 LNHDA and CDR2 SQIVND (reference sequence). The CDR3 has 14 amino acids. V lost 5 bases and J lost 7; bases outside the gene matches: 5.